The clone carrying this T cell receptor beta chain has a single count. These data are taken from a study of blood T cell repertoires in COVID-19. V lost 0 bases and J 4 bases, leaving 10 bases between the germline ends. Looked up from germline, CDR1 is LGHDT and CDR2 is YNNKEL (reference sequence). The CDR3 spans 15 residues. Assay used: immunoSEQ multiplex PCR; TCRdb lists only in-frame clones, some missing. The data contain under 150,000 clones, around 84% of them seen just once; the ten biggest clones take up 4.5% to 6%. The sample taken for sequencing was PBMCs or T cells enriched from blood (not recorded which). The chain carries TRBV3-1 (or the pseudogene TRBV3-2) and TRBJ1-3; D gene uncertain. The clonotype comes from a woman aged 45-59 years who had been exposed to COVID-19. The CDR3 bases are TGTGCCAGCAGCCAAGAGGGCAGGCCCGGAAACACCATATATTTT. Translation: CASSQEGRPGNTIYF.